This is a list of T cell receptor beta chains from one sample in a study of T cell repertoires in ileal Crohn's disease. Clones were sequenced by immunoSEQ multiplex PCR, and TCRdb holds only the in-frame ones, with some missing. The top ten clones hold about 4.4% of a sample with over 10,000 clones, roughly 78% of them seen once. The sequenced sample was ileal tissue. The receptors here all came from an adult with Crohn's disease. CDR3s leave out the opening cysteine and the closing phenylalanine or tryptophan. Fields, in order: V gene, CDR3 protein.

v_gene: TRBV29-1; CDR3aa: SVAMNSNQPQH
v_gene: TRBV7-9; CDR3aa: ASSQGTHQPQH
v_gene: TRBV9; CDR3aa: ASTTGKRDEQF
v_gene: TRBV5-1; CDR3aa: ASSLQVVTGPNGYT
v_gene: TRBV2; CDR3aa: ASRARQGGSPLH
v_gene: TRBV7-2; CDR3aa: ASSLRRLALAYEQY
v_gene: TRBV5-1; CDR3aa: ASSILFGQGEETQY
v_gene: TRBV5-1; CDR3aa: ASNRAGETQY
v_gene: TRBV5-1; CDR3aa: ASRTGNTIY
v_gene: TRBV7-3; CDR3aa: ASSLLAGGPNEQF
v_gene: TRBV1; CDR3aa: ASSQGSAGTQY
v_gene: TRBV6-5; CDR3aa: ASRDARAGQPQH
v_gene: TRBV19; CDR3aa: ANKDRTGLAGNTIY
v_gene: TRBV18; CDR3aa: ASSLDKFYGYT
v_gene: TRBV5-1; CDR3aa: ASSFAGVEQF
v_gene: TRBV30; CDR3aa: AWRTGNFYGYT
v_gene: TRBV7-3; CDR3aa: ASSGGGEDQETQY
v_gene: TRBV7-6; CDR3aa: ASSLGGYQGASGYT
v_gene: TRBV18; CDR3aa: ASSPTRTGAGQPQH
v_gene: TRBV2; CDR3aa: ASKGQGPPGELF
v_gene: TRBV11-2; CDR3aa: ASSLGGVQGVGETQY
v_gene: TRBV19; CDR3aa: ASSIQGNPEAF
v_gene: TRBV15; CDR3aa: ATSPTFTAYEQY
v_gene: TRBV19; CDR3aa: ASRDRGFSGNTIY
v_gene: TRBV7-2; CDR3aa: ASSLGALSSYNEQF
v_gene: TRBV7-8; CDR3aa: ASSLETHNEQF
v_gene: TRBV6-1; CDR3aa: ASSEGPDRGEAF
v_gene: TRBV18; CDR3aa: ASSPPLKGRTEAF
v_gene: TRBV29-1; CDR3aa: SVERQASSGYT
v_gene: TRBV12-5; CDR3aa: ASGTGEWTEAF
v_gene: TRBV6-5; CDR3aa: ASRDRGVSYGYT
v_gene: TRBV6-4; CDR3aa: ASSDSAGRTDTQY
v_gene: TRBV2; CDR3aa: ASREGGTVNQPQH
v_gene: TRBV6-4; CDR3aa: ASSALPGEKLF
v_gene: TRBV10-2; CDR3aa: ASRTGQEFYEQY
v_gene: TRBV30; CDR3aa: AWSAGDGLFDGRAEQY
v_gene: TRBV10-2; CDR3aa: ASSESGGHYGYT
v_gene: TRBV30; CDR3aa: AWGGTAYGYT
v_gene: TRBV9; CDR3aa: ASSVGTSGNPGETQY
v_gene: TRBV7-6; CDR3aa: ASRAASSYEQY
v_gene: TRBV14; CDR3aa: ASSWGHRPYEQY
v_gene: TRBV5-1; CDR3aa: ASSIGTVGYEQY
v_gene: TRBV29-1; CDR3aa: SVEAIDSYGYT
v_gene: TRBV2; CDR3aa: ASRRGQSTDTQY
v_gene: TRBV19; CDR3aa: ASSIGQLTEQY
v_gene: TRBV11-2; CDR3aa: ASSLAGGRTEAF
v_gene: TRBV10-1; CDR3aa: ASGGVTGELF
v_gene: TRBV7-8; CDR3aa: ASSLALRGNNEKLF
v_gene: TRBV18; CDR3aa: ASSPGTGETQY
v_gene: TRBV6-5; CDR3aa: ASSYGTSGVNEQF